This T cell receptor (beta chain) comes out of a study of T cell responses to AZD1222 COVID-19 vaccine. Findings of the study overall: Spike regions recognized by vaccine-associated CD4 TCRs spanned the protein, led by 160-218 and 743-854. Of spike-specific TCRs, nearly half reportedly target regions left unmutated in variants. Clonal diversity may have been underestimated in mostly white British donors. Seropositive AZD1222 recipients at baseline numbered only 5 to 7.

Comments on this clone: Its antigen is currently unknown.

Sequenced by immunoSEQ multiplex PCR; TCRdb stores in-frame clones only, minus some. The top ten hold 20% to 30% of the sample, which has approximately 70,000 clones, roughly 84% seen once. From germline, CDR1 is MGHRA and CDR2 YSYEKL. This CDR3 has 16 residues. V was pared by 0 bases and J by 8 bases, with 9 bases of the junction left unmatched. This material consisted of peripheral blood, taken on day 0 of AZD1222 vaccination. J is TRBJ2-1 and V is TRBV4-1; 8 bases map to TRBD2. The sequence was collected from an adult in good health. The CDR3 loop reads CASSQEEGLVVDEQFF. The CDR3 DNA sequence: TGCGCCAGCAGCCAAGAAGAGGGACTAGTGGTCGATGAGCAGTTCTTC.